The present T cell receptor (beta chain) was sequenced within a study of blood T cell repertoires in COVID-19. As for the study in general: From T cells, B-cell-depleted T cells, or PBMCs came the material, which was cDNA or gDNA.

Germline V gene data show CDR1 as SNHLY and CDR2 as FYNNEI. V dropped 5 bases and J dropped 0 bases, with 7 bases sitting between them. The CDR3 is 13 amino acids. This clone has just a few counts. Method: immunoSEQ multiplex PCR; TCRdb's copy keeps in-frame clones and lacks some. The data hold approximately 28,000 clones, with around 85% observed a single time. J is TRBJ2-5 and V is TRBV2, with D unresolved. The clonotype was recovered from a woman aged 55-70 years with acute or convalescent COVID-19. The material sequenced was peripheral blood. Here the CDR3 DNA reads TGTGCCAGCAGTCAGAGGTACCAAGAGACCCAGTACTTC. Residues: CASSQRYQETQYF.